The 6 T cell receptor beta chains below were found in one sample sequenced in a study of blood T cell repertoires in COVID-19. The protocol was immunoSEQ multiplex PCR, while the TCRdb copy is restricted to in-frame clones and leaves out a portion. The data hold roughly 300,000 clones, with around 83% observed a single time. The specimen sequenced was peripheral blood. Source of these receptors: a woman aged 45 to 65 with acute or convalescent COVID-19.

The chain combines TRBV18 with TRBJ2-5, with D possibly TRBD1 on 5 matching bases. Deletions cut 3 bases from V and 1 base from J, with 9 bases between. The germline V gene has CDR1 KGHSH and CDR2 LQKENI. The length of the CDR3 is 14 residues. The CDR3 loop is CASSPTGIQETQYF. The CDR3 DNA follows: TGTGCCAGCTCACCCACAGGTATCCAAGAGACCCAGTACTTC.

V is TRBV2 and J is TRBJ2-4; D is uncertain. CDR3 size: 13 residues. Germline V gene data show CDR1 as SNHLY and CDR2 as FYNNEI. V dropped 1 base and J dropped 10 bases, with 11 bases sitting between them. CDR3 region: CASSEEEAVIQYF. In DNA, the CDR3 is TGTGCCAGCAGTGAAGAAGAGGCTGTGATTCAGTACTTC.

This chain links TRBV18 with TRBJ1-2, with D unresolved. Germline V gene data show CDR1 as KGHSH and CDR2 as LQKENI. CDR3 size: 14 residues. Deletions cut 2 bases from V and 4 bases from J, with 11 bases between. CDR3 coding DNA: TGTGCCAGCTCACCAAGCGTCAGTTTCTATGGCTACACCTTC. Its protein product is CASSPSVSFYGYTF.

The CDR3 sequence is CSASGHSSYNEQFF. CDR3 nucleotides: TGCAGTGCTAGTGGCCATAGCTCCTACAATGAGCAGTTCTTC. V usage is TRBV20-1 and J usage is TRBJ2-1; D uncertain. The germline V gene encodes CDR1 DFQATT and CDR2 SNEGSKA (reference sequence). The CDR3 consists of 14 residues. V shed 3 bases and J shed 0 bases, with 9 bases lying between them.

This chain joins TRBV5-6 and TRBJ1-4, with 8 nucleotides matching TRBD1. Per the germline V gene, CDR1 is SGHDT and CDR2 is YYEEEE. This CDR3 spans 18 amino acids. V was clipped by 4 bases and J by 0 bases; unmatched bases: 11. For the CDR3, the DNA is TGTGCCAGCAGCAGCTACGGACAGGGTTGGTCAACTAATGAAAAACTGTTTTTT. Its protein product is CASSSYGQGWSTNEKLFF.

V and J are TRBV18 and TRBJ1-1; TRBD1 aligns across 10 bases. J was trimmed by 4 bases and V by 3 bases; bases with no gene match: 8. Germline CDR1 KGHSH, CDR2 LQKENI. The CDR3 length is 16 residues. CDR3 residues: CASSPDRGRGFTEAFF. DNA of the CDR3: TGTGCCAGCTCACCCGACAGGGGGCGAGGATTCACTGAAGCTTTCTTT.